This T cell receptor (beta chain) was profiled in a study of vaccination and CD4 T cells after COVID-19. Study-level background: Overlapping spike peptides from SARS-CoV-2, HCoV-NL63, HCoV-OC43 and HCoV-229E served to stimulate the cells.

The Oncomine TCR Beta short-read assay sequenced DNA from cultured CD4+ T cells. TCRdb reprocessed the PCR reads via MiXCR and lists one record per CDR3 protein. The sample holds around 11,000 distinct CDR3 sequences; 65% are singletons and the top ten take 26%. The CDR3 consists of 14 residues. Germline values: CDR1 GTSNPN, CDR2 SVGIG (reference sequence). V was pared by 0 bases and J by 9 bases, with 7 bases of the junction left unmatched. As regards this clonotype: Its antigen is not known.

Noted treatment: roughly ten-day PBMC culture with coronavirus spike peptide pools or control peptides (ViraFEST assay). Culture conditions combined about 2 million PBMCs per well with 10 IU/ml IL-2 and about 10 ug/ml peptide pools. This TCR was recovered from a human donor who had recovered from COVID-19. The sequencing here drew on CD4+ T cells from blood, cultured in vitro, taken before SARS-CoV-2 vaccination. The V and J genes are TRBV30 and TRBJ2-3, with TRBD2 identical over 9 bases. In DNA form, the CDR3 reads TGTGCCTGGAGTGTGGGGACTAGCAAGAGGACGCAGTATTTT. Translated: CAWSVGTSKRTQYF.